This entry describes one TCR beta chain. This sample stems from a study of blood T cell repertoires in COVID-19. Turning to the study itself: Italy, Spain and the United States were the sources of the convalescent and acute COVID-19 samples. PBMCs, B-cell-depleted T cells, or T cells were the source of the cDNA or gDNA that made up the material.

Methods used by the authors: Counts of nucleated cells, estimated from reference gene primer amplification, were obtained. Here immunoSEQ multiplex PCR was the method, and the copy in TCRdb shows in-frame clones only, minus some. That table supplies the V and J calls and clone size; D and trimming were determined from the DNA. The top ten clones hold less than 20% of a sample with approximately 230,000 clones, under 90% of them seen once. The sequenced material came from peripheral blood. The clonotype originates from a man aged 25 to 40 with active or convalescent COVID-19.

CDR3 nucleotides: TGTGCCACCAGCAGAGGACAGGGGGACTTGACCCAGTACTTC. Translating it yields CATSRGQGDLTQYF. The chain couples TRBV15 to TRBJ2-5, with TRBD1 matching 9 bases. Losses at the gene ends were 1 base for V and 7 bases for J; bases not matched to a gene: 4. The germline V gene has CDR1 LNHNV and CDR2 YYDKDF (reference sequence). The CDR3 has 14 residues. Looking up the rest from reference TRBV15 and TRBJ2-5 gives the full variable domain: DAMVIQNPRYQVTQFGKPVTLSCSQTLNHNVMYWYQQKSSQAPKLLFHYYDKDFNNEADTPDNFQSRRPNTSFCFLDIRSPGLGDTAMYLCATSRGQGDLTQYFGPGTRLLVL.